This TCR beta chain was recovered during a study of blood T cell repertoires in COVID-19. Looking at the study overall: Acute and convalescent COVID-19 specimens originated in the United States, Italy and Spain. The analysed material was cDNA or gDNA that came from T cells, B-cell-depleted T cells, or PBMCs.

Germline V CDR1 and CDR2: SGHRS, YFSETQ. J lost 7 bases, V lost 4 bases, and 11 bases had no gene match. The CDR3 covers 16 residues. This table comes from immunoSEQ multiplex PCR, and its TCRdb copy is limited to in-frame clones, with some not included. In the table there are tens of thousands of clones, 89% of which are singletons. The receptor was derived from a man in his 60s with acute or convalescent COVID-19. Sample: peripheral blood. V usage is TRBV5-1 and J usage is TRBJ1-4, with TRBD1 identical over 9 bases. For the CDR3, the DNA is TGCGCCAGCAGCAACCCGACAGGGGGATTTGGTGAAAAACTGTTTTTT. This encodes CASSNPTGGFGEKLFF.